The 28 T cell receptor beta chains below come from one sample, sequenced in a study of T cell repertoires in cytomegalovirus infection. TCRdb redid the calling of the reads with MiXCR, one entry per CDR3 protein. Of 250,000 or so distinct CDR3 sequences in the sample, over 15% were seen once. Material: CD8+ T cells from PBMCs. These TCRs come from a human donor in good health (CMV status not recorded). Some clones in this sample may be carry-over from other donors' samples.

This rearrangement joins TRBV5-6 to TRBJ2-7; tentative D call: TRBD2 (6 bases). This CDR3 is 15 amino acids long. Germline V gene data show CDR1 as SGHDT and CDR2 as YYEEEE. Trimming left V 4 bases short and J 0 bases short, with 14 bases between. CDR3 nucleotides: TGTGCCAGCAGCGTGGGACTTCTCACCTCCTACGAGCAGTACTTC. Residues: CASSVGLLTSYEQYF.

The V and J genes are TRBV6-1 and TRBJ2-7, with 8 positions matching TRBD1. The V gene end was trimmed by 2 bases and the J gene end by 7 bases; junction bases not matched to a gene: 4. Germline V lookup: CDR1 MNHNS, CDR2 SASEGT. The CDR3 covers 13 residues. The DNA of the CDR3 is TGTGCCAGCAGTGAACAGGGGGCAAGGGAGCAGTACTTC. It yields the protein CASSEQGAREQYF.

The genes are TRBV7-8 and TRBJ2-2; 9 bases are shared with TRBD1. CDR3 length: 15 residues. The V gene end was trimmed by 4 bases and the J gene end by 4 bases; junction bases not matched to a gene: 4. The V gene's germline CDR1 is SGHVS and CDR2 FQNEAQ. CDR3 amino acids: CASSSGTGLTGELFF. CDR3 bases: TGTGCCAGCAGCTCTGGGACAGGGCTCACCGGGGAGCTGTTTTTT.

This chain links TRBV6-6 with TRBJ2-5; 7 bases map to TRBD2. Unmatched junction bases numbered 8, after V lost 5 bases and J lost 2 bases. CDR3 size: 15 residues. Germline V gene lookup returns CDR1 MNHNY and CDR2 SVGAGI (reference sequence). The CDR3 DNA reads TGTGCCAGCAGTGAGTTCCTAGCGGATCAAGAGACCCAGTACTTC. Its protein is CASSEFLADQETQYF.

This clonotype has a count of ten or more. The V and J genes are TRBV3-1 and TRBJ2-1; D unclear. The CDR3 spans 15 residues. V lost 1 base and J lost 6, with 13 bases in between. Germline V gene sequence: CDR1 LGHDT, CDR2 YNNKEL (reference sequence). The CDR3 DNA sequence: TGTGCCAGCAGCCAAGGGATGAGCAGTGGCAATGAGCAGTTCTTC. Its protein product is CASSQGMSSGNEQFF.

The table lists this clonotype with a few counts. The chain joins TRBV27 to TRBJ1-2, with TRBD1 matching over 7 bases. The CDR3 is 14 amino acids. With 6 bases clipped from V and 4 bases from J, the junction kept 8 bases outside the gene matches. Germline V gives CDR1 MNHEY, CDR2 SMNVEV (reference sequence). The chain's CDR3 is CASSLTGLSYGYTF. The CDR3 DNA is TGTGCCAGCAGCCTGACAGGGCTTAGCTATGGCTACACCTTC.

The rearrangement joins TRBV6-2 or TRBV6-3 to TRBJ2-5, with TRBD2 as a possible D gene (6 bases). The V end was cut by 9 bases, the J end by 2 bases, with 16 bases between. The V gene's germline CDR1 is MNHEY and CDR2 SVGEGT. This CDR3 is built from 14 residues. The CDR3 DNA follows: TGTGCCAGTCAAACCGGGACTTCACAAGAGACCCAGTACTTC. Translation: CASQTGTSQETQYF.

The V and J genes are TRBV10-3 and TRBJ2-7, with D perhaps given as TRBD1 or TRBD2 (6 bases each). The V end lost 5 bases, the J end lost 5 bases, and 22 bases lay between the germline ends. Germline assignment: CDR1 ENHRY and CDR2 SYGVKD. The CDR3 runs to 16 residues. Here the CDR3 reads CAISTYRASGGNEQYF. Here the CDR3 DNA reads TGTGCCATCAGTACATACAGGGCCTCTGGGGGGAACGAGCAGTACTTC.

This clonotype was observed many times. The CDR3 protein is CASSERQGGYNEQFF. CDR3 in DNA: TGTGCCAGCAGTGAAAGACAGGGGGGCTACAATGAGCAGTTCTTC. The rearrangement links TRBV6-1 to TRBJ2-1; 9 bases are a match to TRBD1. Unmatched junction bases numbered 2, after V lost 2 bases and J lost 3 bases. The germline V gene has CDR1 MNHNS and CDR2 SASEGT. The CDR3 is made up of 15 amino acids.

The chain recombines TRBV7-4 with TRBJ1-1, with D uncertain. The CDR3 has 12 amino acids. Germline values: CDR1 SGHVT, CDR2 SQSDAQ. The V end lost 5 bases, the J end lost 6 bases, and 10 bases lay between the germline ends. CDR3 sequence: CASSHDHPEAFF. The CDR3 DNA is TGTGCCAGCAGCCATGACCATCCTGAAGCTTTCTTT.

This clonotype came up many times. The chain carries TRBV7-8 and TRBJ2-5; no clear D gene. The CDR3 sequence is 19 residues long. Germline CDR1 and CDR2: SGHVS and FQNEAQ. Trimming took off 5 bases at V and 0 bases at J, with 25 bases between the two ends. CDR3 loop: CASSRDHAQPEYDQETQYF. The CDR3 DNA sequence: TGTGCCAGCAGCAGGGATCACGCCCAGCCAGAATATGACCAAGAGACCCAGTACTTC. The whole variable domain, remainder taken from reference TRBV7-8 and TRBJ2-5, is GAGVSQSPRYKVAKRGQDVALRCDPISGHVSLFWYQQALGQGPEFLTYFQNEAQLDKSGLPSDRFFAERPEGSVSTLKIQRTQQEDSAVYLCASSRDHAQPEYDQETQYFGPGTRLLVL.

Many counts were recorded for this clonotype. The chain couples TRBV7-8 to TRBJ1-1; unclear D gene. CDR1 SGHVS and CDR2 FQNEAQ come from the germline V gene. This CDR3 has 14 residues. V lost 5 bases and J lost 0, with 10 bases in between. The CDR3 coding sequence is TGTGCCAGCAGCCCTCGGGCGGTGAACACTGAAGCTTTCTTT. Protein: CASSPRAVNTEAFF. The full variable domain, completed using reference TRBV7-8 and TRBJ1-1, is GAGVSQSPRYKVAKRGQDVALRCDPISGHVSLFWYQQALGQGPEFLTYFQNEAQLDKSGLPSDRFFAERPEGSVSTLKIQRTQQEDSAVYLCASSPRAVNTEAFFGQGTRLTVV.

Ten or more counts support this clonotype. This chain links TRBV6-2 or TRBV6-3 with TRBJ1-1; no firm D call. The CDR3 is 14 amino acids. With 2 bases removed from V and 0 bases from J, the gap between germline ends came to 7 bases. Looked up from germline, CDR1 is MNHEY and CDR2 is SVGEGT. The CDR3 sequence is CASSYVPMNTEAFF. As DNA, the CDR3 is TGTGCCAGCAGTTACGTACCGATGAACACTGAAGCTTTCTTT.

This chain joins TRBV6-2 or TRBV6-3 and TRBJ1-1, with 9 bases lining up with TRBD1. The CDR3 is made up of 15 amino acids. CDR1 and CDR2 (germline): MNHEY, SVGEGT. The V segment lost 6 bases and the J segment 0 bases; nucleotides outside the gene matches: 5. This CDR3 is CASRSDRGMNTEAFF. CDR3 DNA: TGTGCCAGCAGGAGCGACAGGGGGATGAACACTGAAGCTTTCTTT.

The chain joins TRBV2 to TRBJ2-1; D remains unclear. Germline V gives CDR1 SNHLY, CDR2 FYNNEI. The ends were cut back, 3 bases at V and 5 bases at J, with 8 bases in the middle. The CDR3 consists of 13 residues. This CDR3 reads CASSDEGNNEQFF. The DNA for the CDR3 is TGTGCCAGCAGTGACGAAGGGAACAATGAGCAGTTCTTC.

This clonotype was seen many times. This rearrangement joins TRBV7-8 to TRBJ1-4; the D gene is possibly TRBD1 (6 bases). The CDR3 is 19 residues long. V shed 2 bases and J shed 0 bases, with 19 bases lying between them. Germline-derived CDR1 and CDR2 are SGHVS and FQNEAQ. Written as DNA, the CDR3 is TGTGCCAGCAGCTTACAGGTCCTGCGACAGGATGCAACTAATGAAAAACTGTTTTTT. This translates into CASSLQVLRQDATNEKLFF.

The V call is TRBV7-6, the J call TRBJ2-3; 7 bases match TRBD2. The germline V gene encodes CDR1 SGHVS and CDR2 FNYEAQ. After removal of 4 bases from V and 0 bases from J, the junction contained 7 bases not matched to a gene. The CDR3 contains 16 residues. DNA for the CDR3: TGTGCCAGCAGCTCAGCAAGCGGGGTGAGCACAGATACGCAGTATTTT. It translates to CASSSASGVSTDTQYF.

This clonotype was seen more than once but under ten times. V gene TRBV6-6 combines with J gene TRBJ1-1; 7 bases are shared with TRBD1. Germline CDR1 is MNHNY and CDR2 is SVGAGI (reference sequence). V lost 5 bases to trimming and J lost 0 bases; unmatched junction nucleotides: 6. This CDR3 contains 15 residues. CDR3 residues: CASSREQGMNTEAFF. CDR3 in DNA: TGTGCCAGCAGTAGAGAACAGGGGATGAACACTGAAGCTTTCTTT.

This clonotype occurred many times. V and J are TRBV12-3 or TRBV12-4 and TRBJ1-4; weak D call: TRBD1 (6 bases). The CDR3 covers 14 residues. V lost 6 bases, J lost 4 bases, and 12 bases lay in between. CDR3 coding DNA: TGTGCCAGCAGAACAGGGCCTATTAATGAAAAACTGTTTTTT. It encodes CASRTGPINEKLFF.

The chain is built from TRBV19 and TRBJ1-6; no clear D gene. Trimming left V 6 bases short and J 6 bases short, with 9 bases between. The CDR3 is made up of 13 amino acids. Germline values: CDR1 LNHDA, CDR2 SQIVND (reference sequence). The CDR3: CASRSGGNSPLHF. The CDR3 nucleotides are TGTGCCAGTAGATCAGGAGGTAATTCACCCCTCCACTTT.

The table lists this clonotype with a few counts. The rearrangement links TRBV6-6 to TRBJ2-7; TRBD1 matches at 8 bases. CDR1 is MNHNY, CDR2 SVGAGI, per germline (reference sequence). The CDR3 has 15 amino acids. V shed 2 bases and J 3 bases; nucleotides not matched to a gene: 6. The CDR3 loop is CASSYHRDRYYEQYF. CDR3 sequence (DNA): TGTGCCAGCAGTTACCACCGGGACAGGTACTACGAGCAGTACTTC.

This chain joins TRBV10-3 and TRBJ2-7; TRBD2 agrees at 9 bases. With V trimmed by 4 bases and J by 4 bases, 14 bases remained unmatched. Germline-derived CDR1 and CDR2 are ENHRY and SYGVKD. The CDR3 length is 17 residues. Here the CDR3 DNA reads TGTGCCATCAGTGGATCCATAGCGGGAGTAGGGACTTACGAGCAGTACTTC. It translates to CAISGSIAGVGTYEQYF.

This clonotype has more than one count but fewer than ten. The V and J genes are TRBV5-6 and TRBJ2-2; D ambiguous. V shed 4 bases and J shed 2 bases, with 12 bases lying between them. The length of the CDR3 is 15 residues. Germline V gene data show CDR1 as SGHDT and CDR2 as YYEEEE. The CDR3 bases are TGTGCCAGCAGCGCCCGTCAAAAAAACACCGGGGAGCTGTTTTTT. Amino acid sequence: CASSARQKNTGELFF.

The rearrangement joins TRBV9 to TRBJ2-3; D is uncertain. The germline V gene has CDR1 SGDLS and CDR2 YYNGEE. Between the trimmed V and J ends, which lost 3 bases and 2 bases, there was a span of 13 bases. The length of the CDR3 is 15 residues. In nucleotides, the CDR3 is TGTGCCAGCAGCGCCTTCCCTGGAAACACAGATACGCAGTATTTT. It translates to CASSAFPGNTDTQYF.

The rearrangement joins TRBV5-5 to TRBJ2-5; D is undetermined. Germline CDR1 is SGHKS and CDR2 is YYEKEE (reference sequence). V dropped 6 bases and J dropped 1 base, with 19 bases sitting between them. This CDR3 is 16 amino acids long. The CDR3 spells CASTPGEITGQETQYF. As DNA, the CDR3 is TGTGCCAGCACCCCAGGAGAGATTACGGGCCAAGAGACCCAGTACTTC.

This chain joins TRBV29-1 and TRBJ2-1; the D gene is possibly TRBD1 (6 bases). The CDR3 runs 12 residues. The germline V gene has CDR1 SQVTM and CDR2 ANQGSEA. Trimming left V 2 bases short and J 9 bases short, with 11 bases between. The CDR3 sequence: CSVELGGGEQFF. DNA for the CDR3: TGCAGCGTTGAACTTGGGGGCGGTGAGCAGTTCTTC.

This chain uses TRBV7-9 with TRBJ2-7; possibly TRBD1 for D (6 bases). Germline CDR1 is SEHNR and CDR2 is FQNEAQ (reference sequence). The ends were cut back, 3 bases at V and 0 bases at J, with 12 bases in the middle. The CDR3 runs 15 residues. The CDR3 nucleotides read TGTGCCAGCAGCTTCGGGACACCTAACTCCTACGAGCAGTACTTC. Translating gives CASSFGTPNSYEQYF. The complete variable domain, with remaining parts taken from reference TRBV7-9 and TRBJ2-7, reads DTGVSQNPRHKITKRGQNVTFRCDPISEHNRLYWYRQTLGQGPEFLTYFQNEAQLEKSRLLSDRFSAERPKGSFSTLEIQRTEQGDSAMYLCASSFGTPNSYEQYFGPGTRLTVT.

This clonotype was recorded a few times. The CDR3 loop is CASNKPLGPPGNMNTEAFF. DNA of the CDR3: TGTGCCAGCAACAAACCCTTGGGCCCACCAGGTAACATGAACACTGAAGCTTTCTTT. The chain couples TRBV28 to TRBJ1-1; D uncertain. This CDR3 comprises 19 residues. V lost 7 bases, J lost 0 bases, and 27 bases lay in between. The germline gives CDR1 MDHEN, CDR2 SYDVKM.